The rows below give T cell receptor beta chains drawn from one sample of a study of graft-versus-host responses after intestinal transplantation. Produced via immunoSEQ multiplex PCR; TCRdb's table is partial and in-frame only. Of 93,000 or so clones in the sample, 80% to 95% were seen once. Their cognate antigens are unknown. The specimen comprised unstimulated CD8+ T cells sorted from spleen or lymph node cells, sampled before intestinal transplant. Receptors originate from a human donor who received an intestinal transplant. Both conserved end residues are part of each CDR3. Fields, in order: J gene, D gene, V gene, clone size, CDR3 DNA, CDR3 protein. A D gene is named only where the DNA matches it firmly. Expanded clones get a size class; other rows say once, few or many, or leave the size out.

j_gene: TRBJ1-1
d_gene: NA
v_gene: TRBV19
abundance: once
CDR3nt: TGTGCCAGTAGTATCTTCTCAAACACTGAAGCTTTCTTT
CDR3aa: CASSIFSNTEAFF

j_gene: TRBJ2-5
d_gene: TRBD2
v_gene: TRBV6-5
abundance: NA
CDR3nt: TGTGCCAGCAGGCCTGGGACTAGCGGGCAAGAGACCCAGTACTTC
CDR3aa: CASRPGTSGQETQYF

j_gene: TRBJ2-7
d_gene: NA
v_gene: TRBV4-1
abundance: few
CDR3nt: TGCGCCAGCAGCCAAGAATCAAGCGGCGAGCAGTACTTC
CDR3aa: CASSQESSGEQYF

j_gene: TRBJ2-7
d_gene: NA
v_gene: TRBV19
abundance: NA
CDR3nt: TGTGCCAGTATAAGGAGGTCTGGGGAGCAGTACTTC
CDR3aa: CASIRRSGEQYF

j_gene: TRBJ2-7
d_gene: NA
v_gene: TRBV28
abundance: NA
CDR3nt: TGTGCCAGCAGGTCACCGCAGGGGTACGAGCAGTACTTC
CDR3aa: CASRSPQGYEQYF

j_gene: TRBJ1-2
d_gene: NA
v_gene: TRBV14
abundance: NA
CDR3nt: TGTGCCAGCAGCCAAGACAGGGGCTATGGCTACACCTTC
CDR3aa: CASSQDRGYGYTF

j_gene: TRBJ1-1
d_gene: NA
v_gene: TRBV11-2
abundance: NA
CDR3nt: TGTGCCAGCAGCGCCTGGGACGGCCCGAACACTGAAGCTTTCTTT
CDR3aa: CASSAWDGPNTEAFF

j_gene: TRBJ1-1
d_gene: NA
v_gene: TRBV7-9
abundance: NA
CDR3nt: TGTGCCAGCAGAGCGAACACTGAAGCTTTCTTT
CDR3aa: CASRANTEAFF

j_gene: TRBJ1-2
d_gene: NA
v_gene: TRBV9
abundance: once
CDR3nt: TGTGCCAGCAGCGTAGAAGCATCGGGGGGGCGGAATGGCTACACCTTC
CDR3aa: CASSVEASGGRNGYTF

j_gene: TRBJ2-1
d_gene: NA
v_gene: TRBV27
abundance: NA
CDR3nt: TGTGCCAGCAGAAAGGTAAATGAGCAGTTCTTC
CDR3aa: CASRKVNEQFF

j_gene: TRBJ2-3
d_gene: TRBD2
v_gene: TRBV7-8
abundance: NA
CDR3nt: TGTGCCAGCAGCTTAAGAGCTAGCGGGGCTAGCACAGATACGCAGTATTTT
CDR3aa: CASSLRASGASTDTQYF

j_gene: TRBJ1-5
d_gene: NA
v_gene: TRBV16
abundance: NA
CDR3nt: TGTGCCAGCAGCCAATCCGGGGGTACCCAGCCCCAGCATTTT
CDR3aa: CASSQSGGTQPQHF

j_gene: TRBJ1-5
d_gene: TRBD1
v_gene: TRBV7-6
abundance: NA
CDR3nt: TGTGCCAGCAGCTTAGAGGGGGCGGATCAGCCCCAGCATTTT
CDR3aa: CASSLEGADQPQHF

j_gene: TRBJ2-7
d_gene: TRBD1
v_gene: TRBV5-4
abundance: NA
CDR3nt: TGTGCCAGCAGCTTGGGGGACAGGGGCTACGAGCAGTACTTC
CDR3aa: CASSLGDRGYEQYF

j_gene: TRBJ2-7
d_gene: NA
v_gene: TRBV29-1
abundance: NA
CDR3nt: TGCAGCGTTGCGGGTAACCCGAGGGGCTCCTACGAGCAGTACTTC
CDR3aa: CSVAGNPRGSYEQYF

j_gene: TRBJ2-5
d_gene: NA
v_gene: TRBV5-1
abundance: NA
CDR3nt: TGCGCCAGCAGCGCCGGGGACTGGAACCAAGAGACCCAGTACTTC
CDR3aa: CASSAGDWNQETQYF

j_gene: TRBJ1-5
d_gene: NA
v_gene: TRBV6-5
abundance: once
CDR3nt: TGTGCCAGCAGTACGGGACAATTTTTCCAGCCCCAGCATTTT
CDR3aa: CASSTGQFFQPQHF

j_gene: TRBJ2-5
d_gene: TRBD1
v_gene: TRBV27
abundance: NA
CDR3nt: TGTGCCAGCAGTTTTTGGGACAGGGGCAGGGAGACCCAGTACTTC
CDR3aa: CASSFWDRGRETQYF

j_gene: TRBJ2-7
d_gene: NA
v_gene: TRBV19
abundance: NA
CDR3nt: TGTGCCAGTAGTATGATGTCGGGGCCGAGCGAGCAGTACTTC
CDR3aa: CASSMMSGPSEQYF

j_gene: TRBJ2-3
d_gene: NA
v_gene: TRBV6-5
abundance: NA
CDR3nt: TGTGCCAGCAGCCAACCCGGGGGTACACAGTATTTT
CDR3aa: CASSQPGGTQYF

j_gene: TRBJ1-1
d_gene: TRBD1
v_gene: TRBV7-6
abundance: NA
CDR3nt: TGTGCCAGCAGCTTAGACCCCGGACAGGGCCAATTGGCTTTCTTT
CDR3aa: CASSLDPGQGQLAFF

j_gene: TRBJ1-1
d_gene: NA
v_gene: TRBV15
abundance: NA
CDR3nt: TGTGCCACCAGCAGAACAGGGAATACTGAAGCTTTCTTT
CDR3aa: CATSRTGNTEAFF

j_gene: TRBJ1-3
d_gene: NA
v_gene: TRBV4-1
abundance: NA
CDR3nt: TGCGCCAGCAGCCAGTTTCCAGGTGATGGAAACACCATATATTTT
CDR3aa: CASSQFPGDGNTIYF

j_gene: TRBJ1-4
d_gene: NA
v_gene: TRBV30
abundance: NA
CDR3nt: TGTGCCTGGAGGGGATTAGGGGATGAAAAACTGTTTTTT
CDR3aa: CAWRGLGDEKLFF

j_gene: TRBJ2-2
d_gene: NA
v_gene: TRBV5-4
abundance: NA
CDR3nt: TGTGCCAGCAGCTTTGGGGGGGAGCTGTTTTTT
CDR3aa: CASSFGGELFF

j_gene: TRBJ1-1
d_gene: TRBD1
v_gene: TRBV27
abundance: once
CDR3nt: TGTGCCAGCAACGGGAACCCCGGGACAGTAAACACTGAAGCTTTCTTT
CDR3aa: CASNGNPGTVNTEAFF

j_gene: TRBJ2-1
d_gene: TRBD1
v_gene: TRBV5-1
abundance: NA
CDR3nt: TGCGCCAGCAGCTCCATGCCCGTGACAGGGTGGGGTCTTTACAATGAGCAGTTCTTC
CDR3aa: CASSSMPVTGWGLYNEQFF

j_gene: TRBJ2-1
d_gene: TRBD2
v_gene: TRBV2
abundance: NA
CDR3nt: TGTGCCAGCAGTACTAGCGGGGGGTTGGATGAGCAGTTCTTC
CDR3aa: CASSTSGGLDEQFF

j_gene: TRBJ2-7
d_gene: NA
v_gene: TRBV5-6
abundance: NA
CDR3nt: TGTGCCAGCAGCTTGGGGACAATCTACGAGCAGTACTTC
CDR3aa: CASSLGTIYEQYF

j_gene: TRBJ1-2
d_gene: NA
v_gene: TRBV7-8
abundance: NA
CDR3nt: TGTGCCAGCAGCGACAGTTCAGGGGTTTTAGGTGGCTACACCTTC
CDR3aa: CASSDSSGVLGGYTF

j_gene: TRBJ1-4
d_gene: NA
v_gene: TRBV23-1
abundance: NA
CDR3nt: TGCGCCCAATACAGGCCTGGGGGTGCAACTAATGAAAAACTGTTTTTT
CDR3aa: CAQYRPGGATNEKLFF

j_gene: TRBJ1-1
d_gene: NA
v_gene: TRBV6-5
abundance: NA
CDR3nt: TGTGCCAGCAGTGCTGCGTCGAACACTGAAGCTTTCTTT
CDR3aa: CASSAASNTEAFF

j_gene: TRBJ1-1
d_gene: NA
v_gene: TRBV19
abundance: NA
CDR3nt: TGTGCCAGTAGTATAGATTGGGCACAAGGCGCTTTCTTT
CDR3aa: CASSIDWAQGAFF

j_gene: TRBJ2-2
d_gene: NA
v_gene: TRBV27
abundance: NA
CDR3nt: TGTGCCAGCAGTTTATCGTTCCAGGCTTGGACTCACACCGGGGAGCTGTTTTTT
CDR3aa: CASSLSFQAWTHTGELFF

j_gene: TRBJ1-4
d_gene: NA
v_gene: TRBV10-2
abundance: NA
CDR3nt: TGCGCCAGCAGTGAGAATTATGAAAAACTGTTTTTT
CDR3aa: CASSENYEKLFF

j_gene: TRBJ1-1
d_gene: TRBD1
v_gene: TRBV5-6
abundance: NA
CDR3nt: TGTGCCAGCAGCTCGGGACAGGTGAATGAAGCTTTCTTT
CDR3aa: CASSSGQVNEAFF

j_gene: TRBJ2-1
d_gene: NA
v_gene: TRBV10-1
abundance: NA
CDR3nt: TGCGCCAGCAGTTCGACTCCCTACAATGAGCAGTTCTTC
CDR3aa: CASSSTPYNEQFF

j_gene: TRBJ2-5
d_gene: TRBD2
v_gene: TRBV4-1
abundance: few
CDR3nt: TGCGCCAGCAGCGATTACCGGGGGGACCAAGAGACCCAGTACTTC
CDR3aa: CASSDYRGDQETQYF

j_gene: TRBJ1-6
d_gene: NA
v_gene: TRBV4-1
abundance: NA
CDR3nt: TGCGCCAGCAGCCAAGATCCATCCGTACCCCTCCACTTT
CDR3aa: CASSQDPSVPLHF

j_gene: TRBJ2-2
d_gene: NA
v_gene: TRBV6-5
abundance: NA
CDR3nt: TGTGCCAGCAGTTACGGCGCAGCGAACACCGGGGAGCTGTTTTTT
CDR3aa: CASSYGAANTGELFF

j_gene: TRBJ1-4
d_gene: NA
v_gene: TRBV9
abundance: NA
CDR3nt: TGTGCCAGCTCCCCAGGACAGTCTAATGAAAAACTGTTTTTT
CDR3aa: CASSPGQSNEKLFF

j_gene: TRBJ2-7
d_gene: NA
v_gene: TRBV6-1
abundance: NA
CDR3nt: TGTGCCAGCAGTGGGGCAGGGGCCACCTACGAGCAGTACTTC
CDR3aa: CASSGAGATYEQYF

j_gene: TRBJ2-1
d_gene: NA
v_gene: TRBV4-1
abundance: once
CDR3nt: TGCGCCAGCAGCCAAGCGGTGAGCTCCTACAATGAGCAGTTCTTC
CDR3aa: CASSQAVSSYNEQFF

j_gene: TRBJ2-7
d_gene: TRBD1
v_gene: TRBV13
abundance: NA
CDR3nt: TGTGCCAGCATAGGCACGGGACAGGGGACCTACGAGCAGTACTTC
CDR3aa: CASIGTGQGTYEQYF

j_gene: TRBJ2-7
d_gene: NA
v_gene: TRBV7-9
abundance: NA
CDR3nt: TGTGCCAGCAGCCTCATTGGCTACGAGCAGTACTTC
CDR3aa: CASSLIGYEQYF

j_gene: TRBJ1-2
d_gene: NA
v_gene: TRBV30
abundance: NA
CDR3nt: TGTGCCTGGAGTGGGGACGGGTCCTATGGCTACACCTTC
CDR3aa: CAWSGDGSYGYTF

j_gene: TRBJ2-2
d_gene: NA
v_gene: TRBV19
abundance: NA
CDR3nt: TGTGCCACCAAGGGGGGCGGGGAGCTGTTTTTT
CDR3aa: CATKGGGELFF

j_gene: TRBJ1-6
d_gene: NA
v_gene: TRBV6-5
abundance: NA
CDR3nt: TGTGCCAGCAGTTACTCGAGTGGGGAAGTAGATTCACCCCTCCACTTT
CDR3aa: CASSYSSGEVDSPLHF

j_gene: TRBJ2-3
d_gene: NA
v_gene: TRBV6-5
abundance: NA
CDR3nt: TGTGCCATCCGGGCTCCTGGGGCAGATACGCAGTATTTT
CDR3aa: CAIRAPGADTQYF

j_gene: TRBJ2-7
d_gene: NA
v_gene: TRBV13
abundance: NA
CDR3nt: TGTGCCAGCAGCTTAGGCCCTTTGGGGGGCGAGTACTACGAGCAGTACTTC
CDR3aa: CASSLGPLGGEYYEQYF

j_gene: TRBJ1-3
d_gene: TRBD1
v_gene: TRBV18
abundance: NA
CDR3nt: TGTGCCAGCGCCGGCCAGGACAGGTCTGGAAACACCATATATTTT
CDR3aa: CASAGQDRSGNTIYF

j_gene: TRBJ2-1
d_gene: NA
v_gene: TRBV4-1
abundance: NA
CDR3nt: TGCGCCAGCAGCCAAGAGGGATCCTACAATGAGCAGTTCTTC
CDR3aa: CASSQEGSYNEQFF

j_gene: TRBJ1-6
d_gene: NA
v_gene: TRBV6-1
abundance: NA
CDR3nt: TGTGCCAGCAGTGAGCCAGGGATCTATAATTCACCCCTCCACTTT
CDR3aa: CASSEPGIYNSPLHF

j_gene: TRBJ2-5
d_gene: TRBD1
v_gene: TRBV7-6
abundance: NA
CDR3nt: TGTGCCAGCAGCTTCCAACAGGGGGGAGAGACCCAGTACTTC
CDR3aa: CASSFQQGGETQYF

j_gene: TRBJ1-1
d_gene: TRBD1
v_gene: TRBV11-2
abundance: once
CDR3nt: TGTGCCAGCAGCTCCGCGGGACAGGGGAACACTGAAGCTTTCTTT
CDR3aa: CASSSAGQGNTEAFF

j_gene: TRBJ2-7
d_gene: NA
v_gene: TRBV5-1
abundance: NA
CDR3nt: TGCGCCAGCAGCTGGACAGTCGAAACCTACGAGCAGTACTTC
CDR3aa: CASSWTVETYEQYF